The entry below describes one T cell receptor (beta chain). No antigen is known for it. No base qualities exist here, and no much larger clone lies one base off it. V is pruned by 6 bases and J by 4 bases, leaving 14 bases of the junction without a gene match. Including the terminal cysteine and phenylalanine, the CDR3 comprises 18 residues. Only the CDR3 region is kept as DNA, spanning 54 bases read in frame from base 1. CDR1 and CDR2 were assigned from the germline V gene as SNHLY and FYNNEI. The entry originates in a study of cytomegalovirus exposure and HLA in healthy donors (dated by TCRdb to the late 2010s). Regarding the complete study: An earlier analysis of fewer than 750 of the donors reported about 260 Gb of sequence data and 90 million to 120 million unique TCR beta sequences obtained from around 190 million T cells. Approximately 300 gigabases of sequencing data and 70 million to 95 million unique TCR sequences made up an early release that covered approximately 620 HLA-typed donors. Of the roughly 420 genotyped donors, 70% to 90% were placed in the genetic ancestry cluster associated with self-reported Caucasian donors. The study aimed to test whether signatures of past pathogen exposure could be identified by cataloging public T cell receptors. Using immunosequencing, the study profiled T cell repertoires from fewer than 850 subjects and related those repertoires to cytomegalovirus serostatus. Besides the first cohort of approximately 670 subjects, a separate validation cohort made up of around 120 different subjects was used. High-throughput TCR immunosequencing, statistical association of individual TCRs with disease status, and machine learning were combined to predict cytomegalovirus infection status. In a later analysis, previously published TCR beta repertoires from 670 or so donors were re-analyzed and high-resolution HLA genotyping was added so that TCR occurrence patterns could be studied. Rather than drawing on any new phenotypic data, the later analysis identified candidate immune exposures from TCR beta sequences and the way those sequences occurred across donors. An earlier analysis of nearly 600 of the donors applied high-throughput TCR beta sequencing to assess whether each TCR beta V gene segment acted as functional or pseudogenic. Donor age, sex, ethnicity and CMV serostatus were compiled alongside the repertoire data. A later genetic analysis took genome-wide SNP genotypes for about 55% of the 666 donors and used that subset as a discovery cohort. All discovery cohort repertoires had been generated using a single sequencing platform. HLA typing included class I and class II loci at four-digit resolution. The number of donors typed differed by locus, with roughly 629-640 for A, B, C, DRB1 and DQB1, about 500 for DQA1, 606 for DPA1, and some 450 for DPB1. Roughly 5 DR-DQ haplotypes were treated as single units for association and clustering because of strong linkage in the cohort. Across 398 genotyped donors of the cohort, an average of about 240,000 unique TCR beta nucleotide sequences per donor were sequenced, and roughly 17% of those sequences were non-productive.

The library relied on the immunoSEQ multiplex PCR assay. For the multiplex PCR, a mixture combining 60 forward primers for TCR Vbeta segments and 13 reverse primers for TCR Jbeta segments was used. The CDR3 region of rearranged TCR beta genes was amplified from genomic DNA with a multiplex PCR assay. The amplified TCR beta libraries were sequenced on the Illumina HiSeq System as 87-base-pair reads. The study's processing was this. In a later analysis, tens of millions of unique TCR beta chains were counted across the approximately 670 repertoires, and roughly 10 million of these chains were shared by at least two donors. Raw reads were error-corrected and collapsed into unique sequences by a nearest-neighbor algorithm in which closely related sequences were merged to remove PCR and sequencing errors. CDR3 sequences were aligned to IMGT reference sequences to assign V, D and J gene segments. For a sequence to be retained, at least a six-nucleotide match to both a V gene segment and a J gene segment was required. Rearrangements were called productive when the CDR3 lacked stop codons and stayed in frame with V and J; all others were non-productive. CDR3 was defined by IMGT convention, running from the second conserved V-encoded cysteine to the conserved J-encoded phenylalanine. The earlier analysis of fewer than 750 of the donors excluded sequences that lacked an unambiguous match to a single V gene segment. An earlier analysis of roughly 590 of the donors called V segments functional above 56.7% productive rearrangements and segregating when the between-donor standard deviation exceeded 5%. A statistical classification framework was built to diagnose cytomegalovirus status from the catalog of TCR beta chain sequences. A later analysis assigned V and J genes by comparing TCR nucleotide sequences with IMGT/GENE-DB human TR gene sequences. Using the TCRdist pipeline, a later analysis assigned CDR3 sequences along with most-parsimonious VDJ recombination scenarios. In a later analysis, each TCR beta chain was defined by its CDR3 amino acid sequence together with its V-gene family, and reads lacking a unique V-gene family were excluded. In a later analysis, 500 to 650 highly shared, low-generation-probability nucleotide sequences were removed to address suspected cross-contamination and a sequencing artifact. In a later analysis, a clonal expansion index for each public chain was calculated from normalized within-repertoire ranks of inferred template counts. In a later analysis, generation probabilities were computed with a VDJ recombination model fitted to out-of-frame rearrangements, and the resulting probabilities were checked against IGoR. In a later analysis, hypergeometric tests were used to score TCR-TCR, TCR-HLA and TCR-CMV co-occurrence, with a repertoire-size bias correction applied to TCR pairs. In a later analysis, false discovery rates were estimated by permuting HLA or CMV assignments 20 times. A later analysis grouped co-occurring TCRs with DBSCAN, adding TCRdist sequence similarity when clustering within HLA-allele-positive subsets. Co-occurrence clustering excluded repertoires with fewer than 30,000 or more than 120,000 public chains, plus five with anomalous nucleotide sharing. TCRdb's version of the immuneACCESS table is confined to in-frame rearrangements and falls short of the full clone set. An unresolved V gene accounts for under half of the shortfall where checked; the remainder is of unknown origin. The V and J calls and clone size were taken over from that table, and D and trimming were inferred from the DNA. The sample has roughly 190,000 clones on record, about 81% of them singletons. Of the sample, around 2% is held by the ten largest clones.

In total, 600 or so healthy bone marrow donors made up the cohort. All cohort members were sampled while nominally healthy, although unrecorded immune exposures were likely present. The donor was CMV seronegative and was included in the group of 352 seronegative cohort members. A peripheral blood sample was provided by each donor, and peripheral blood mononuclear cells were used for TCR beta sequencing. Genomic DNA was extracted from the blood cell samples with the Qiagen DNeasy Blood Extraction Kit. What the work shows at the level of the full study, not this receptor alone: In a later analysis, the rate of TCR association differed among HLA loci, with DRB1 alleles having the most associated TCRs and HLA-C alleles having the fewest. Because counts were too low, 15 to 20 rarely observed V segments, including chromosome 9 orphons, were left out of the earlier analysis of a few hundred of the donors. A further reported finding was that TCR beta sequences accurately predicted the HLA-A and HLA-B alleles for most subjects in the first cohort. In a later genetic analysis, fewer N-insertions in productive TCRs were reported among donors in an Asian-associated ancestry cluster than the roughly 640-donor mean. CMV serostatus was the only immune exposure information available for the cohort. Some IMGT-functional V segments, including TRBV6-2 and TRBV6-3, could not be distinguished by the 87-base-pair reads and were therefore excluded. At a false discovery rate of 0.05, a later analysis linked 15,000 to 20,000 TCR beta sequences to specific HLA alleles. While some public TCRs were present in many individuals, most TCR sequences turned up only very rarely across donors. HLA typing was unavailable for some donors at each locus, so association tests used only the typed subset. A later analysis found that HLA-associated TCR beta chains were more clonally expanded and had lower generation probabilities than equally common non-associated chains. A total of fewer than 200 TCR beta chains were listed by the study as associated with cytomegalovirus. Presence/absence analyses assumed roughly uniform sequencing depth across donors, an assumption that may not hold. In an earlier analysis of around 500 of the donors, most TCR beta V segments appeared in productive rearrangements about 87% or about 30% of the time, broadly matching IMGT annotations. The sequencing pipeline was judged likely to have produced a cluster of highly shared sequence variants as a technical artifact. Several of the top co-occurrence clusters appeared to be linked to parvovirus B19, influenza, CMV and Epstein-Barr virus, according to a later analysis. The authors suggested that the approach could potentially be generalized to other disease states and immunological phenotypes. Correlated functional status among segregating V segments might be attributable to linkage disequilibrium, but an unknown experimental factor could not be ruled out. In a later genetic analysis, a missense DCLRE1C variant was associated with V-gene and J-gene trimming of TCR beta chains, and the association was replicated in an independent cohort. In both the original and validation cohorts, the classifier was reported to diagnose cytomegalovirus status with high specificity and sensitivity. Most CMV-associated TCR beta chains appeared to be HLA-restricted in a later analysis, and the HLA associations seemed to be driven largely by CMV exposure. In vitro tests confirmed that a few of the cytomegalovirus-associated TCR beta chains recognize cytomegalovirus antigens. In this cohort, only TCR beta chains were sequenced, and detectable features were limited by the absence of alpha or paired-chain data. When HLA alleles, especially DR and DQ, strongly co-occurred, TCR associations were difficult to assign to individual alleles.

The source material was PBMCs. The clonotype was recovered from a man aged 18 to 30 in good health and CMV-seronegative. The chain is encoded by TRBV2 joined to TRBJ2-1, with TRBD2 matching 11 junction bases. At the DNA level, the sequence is TGTGCCAGCAGCCAACCTGTAACTAGCGGGAGTTGGTACAATGAGCAGTTCTTC. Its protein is CASSQPVTSGSWYNEQFF.